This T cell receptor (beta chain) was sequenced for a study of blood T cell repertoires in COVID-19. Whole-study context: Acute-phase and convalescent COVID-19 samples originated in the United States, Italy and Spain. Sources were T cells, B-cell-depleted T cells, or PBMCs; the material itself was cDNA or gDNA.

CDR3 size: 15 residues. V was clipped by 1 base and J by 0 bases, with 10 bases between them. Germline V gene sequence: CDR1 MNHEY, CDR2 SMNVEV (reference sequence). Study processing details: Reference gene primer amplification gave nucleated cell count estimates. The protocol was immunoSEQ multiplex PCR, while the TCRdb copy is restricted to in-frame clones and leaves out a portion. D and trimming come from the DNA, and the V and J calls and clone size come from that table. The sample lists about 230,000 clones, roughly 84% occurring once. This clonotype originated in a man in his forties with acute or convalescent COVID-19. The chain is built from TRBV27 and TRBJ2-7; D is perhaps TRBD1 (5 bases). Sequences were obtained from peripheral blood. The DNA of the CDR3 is TGTGCCAGCAGTTTATTCTCCAGGGACTCCTACGAGCAGTACTTC. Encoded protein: CASSLFSRDSYEQYF.